A selection of T cell receptor beta chains follows, all from one sample in a study of cytomegalovirus exposure and HLA in healthy donors. Some clones are missing from TCRdb's copy, which holds only in-frame ones; the method was immunoSEQ multiplex PCR. The sample lists approximately 110,000 clones, under 80% seen once, with roughly 4.2% in the top ten. Material: PBMCs. Every receptor here comes from a woman aged 40 to 50 in good health and CMV-seropositive. Both conserved end residues are part of each CDR3. The D gene is left open where the match is weak. Clone size is stated in some rows and not others, as once, few, many or a class when expanded.

J gene,clone size,D gene,V gene,CDR3 protein,CDR3 DNA
TRBJ1-2,once,NA,TRBV6-1,CASSQDRALYGYTF,TGTGCCAGCAGTCAGGACAGAGCTCTCTATGGCTACACCTTC
TRBJ2-7,few,NA,TRBV15,CATSRDAAGPYEQYF,TGTGCCACCAGCAGAGATGCGGCGGGTCCCTACGAGCAGTACTTC
TRBJ1-3,NA,NA,TRBV7-9,CASSPGNTIYF,TGTGCCAGCAGCCCGGGAAACACCATATATTTT
TRBJ1-3,NA,NA,TRBV7-2,CASSLNPTGSGNTIYF,TGTGCCAGCAGTTTAAACCCGACAGGCTCTGGAAACACCATATATTTT
TRBJ2-7,NA,TRBD1,TRBV6-6,CASLGDRVSYEQYF,TGTGCCAGCTTAGGGGACAGGGTCTCCTACGAGCAGTACTTC
TRBJ2-7,NA,TRBD2,TRBV7-3,CASSSSSREGTLMYF,TGTGCCAGCAGCTCCTCCTCGCGGGAGGGTACACTCATGTACTTC
TRBJ2-7,NA,TRBD2,TRBV11-3,CASSNGGGRHYEQYF,TGTGCCAGCAGCAACGGGGGAGGGAGACACTACGAGCAGTACTTC
TRBJ1-6,NA,NA,TRBV5-1,CASSPGGAPNSPLHF,TGCGCCAGCAGCCCCGGAGGAGCACCAAATTCACCCCTCCACTTT
TRBJ1-2,NA,NA,TRBV14,CASSQDPDSLYGYTF,TGTGCCAGCAGCCAAGATCCCGACAGCCTCTATGGCTACACCTTC
TRBJ2-3,NA,NA,TRBV5-4,CASSLKLVQDTQYF,TGTGCCAGCAGCTTGAAACTAGTTCAAGATACGCAGTATTTT